The 12 T cell receptor beta chains in this list originate from one sample, sequenced in a study of cytomegalovirus exposure and HLA in healthy donors. Some clones are missing from TCRdb's copy, which holds only in-frame ones; the method was immunoSEQ multiplex PCR. The sample lists 150,000 to 200,000 clones; about 85% were seen once. The sequenced sample consisted of PBMCs. These TCRs come from a man between 18 and 35 years old in good health and CMV-seropositive.

The chain employs TRBV6-4 and TRBJ1-3; TRBD1 matches 9 bases. Germline V lookup: CDR1 MRHNA, CDR2 SNTAGT. This CDR3 contains 13 residues. J lost 8 bases, V lost 11 bases, and 10 bases had no gene match. The CDR3 nucleotides read TGTGCCCGAAATACGACAGGGGGGCACACCATATATTTT. It encodes CARNTTGGHTIYF.

The chain combines TRBV4-2 with TRBJ1-1; TRBD1 agrees at 9 bases. In germline, CDR1 is LGHNA, CDR2 YNFKEQ. Trimming cost V 5 bases and J 1 base; bases outside gene matches: 8. This CDR3 is 16 amino acids long. The CDR3 reads CASSLRLTGGNTEAFF. CDR3 DNA: TGTGCCAGCAGCTTACGTCTGACAGGGGGGAACACTGAAGCTTTCTTT.

This clone has only one observation. DNA of the CDR3: TGTGCCAGCAGCGCTAGGGAGAGGGCCGAATTCTTTGAAGCTGGGGCCAACGTCCTGACTTTC. It encodes CASSARERAEFFEAGANVLTF. The genes are TRBV7-6 and TRBJ2-6, with a possible D match to TRBD2 (5 bases). The CDR3 is made up of 21 amino acids. V dropped 5 bases and J dropped 2 bases, with 28 bases sitting between them. Looked up from germline, CDR1 is SGHVS and CDR2 is FNYEAQ.

The V and J genes are TRBV7-2 and TRBJ2-7, with D possibly being TRBD2 (6 bases). CDR3 length: 17 residues. V shed 5 bases and J shed 2 bases, with 22 bases lying between them. The germline V gene encodes CDR1 SGHTA and CDR2 FQGNSA. CDR3 region: CASSPSWSSGETYEQYF. The CDR3 DNA reads as TGTGCCAGCAGCCCCTCTTGGAGTAGCGGAGAAACCTACGAGCAGTACTTC.

This chain uses TRBV6-1 with TRBJ2-7, with TRBD1 identical over 9 bases. The J segment lost 3 bases and the V segment lost 2 bases, leaving 8 bases of the junction unmatched. In germline, CDR1 is MNHNS, CDR2 SASEGT. The CDR3 loop spans 16 amino acids. The CDR3 protein is CASSEKQGAWNYEQYF. The CDR3 DNA reads as TGTGCCAGCAGTGAAAAACAGGGGGCTTGGAACTACGAGCAGTACTTC.

The rearrangement joins TRBV13 to TRBJ2-6; D remains unclear. V was cut by 1 base and J by 0 bases, with 4 bases left in between. CDR3 size: 15 residues. Looked up from germline, CDR1 is PRHDT and CDR2 is FYEKMQ (reference sequence). The CDR3 sequence is CASSLAGSGANVLTF. In nucleotides, the CDR3 is TGTGCCAGCAGCTTAGCGGGCTCTGGGGCCAACGTCCTGACTTTC.

For this clone: The junction departs from germline at one end; a sequencing error may be responsible. J is TRBJ1-2 and V is TRBV2; 11 bases fit TRBD1. Germline-derived CDR1 and CDR2 are SNHLY and FYNNEI. There are 13 residues in the CDR3. The DNA of the CDR3 is TGTGCCAGCCGCTTGGGGACAGGGGGGACTATGGCCTTC. This codes for CASRLGTGGTMAF.

CDR3 DNA: TGTGCCAGCGCGGGAGGAGTACAGAACTATGGCTACACCTTC. Amino acid sequence: CASAGGVQNYGYTF. This chain links TRBV11-3 with TRBJ1-2; D remains ambiguous. Germline V CDR1 and CDR2: SGHNT, YENEEA. The CDR3 is 14 amino acids. Between the trimmed V and J ends, which lost 8 bases and 2 bases, there was a span of 15 bases.

This clone showed up just a few times. This chain connects TRBV9 to TRBJ2-7, with D possibly being TRBD1 (5 bases). The germline V and J ends were trimmed by 4 bases and 5 bases, with 13 bases remaining between them. This CDR3 is 13 amino acids long. The germline CDR1 and CDR2 sequences are SGDLS and YYNGEE. The CDR3 bases are TGTGCCAGCAGCCCGTGGGGCGGAGACGAGCAGTACTTC. Its protein is CASSPWGGDEQYF.

The genes are TRBV18 and TRBJ1-1; D might be TRBD1 (6 bases). Per the germline V gene, CDR1 is KGHSH and CDR2 is LQKENI. The CDR3 runs to 13 residues. V was clipped by 7 bases and J by 1 base, with 10 bases between them. CDR3 coding DNA: TGTGCCAGCTTAGGACAGACGAACACTGAAGCTTTCTTT. Translated: CASLGQTNTEAFF.

This clone has just one count. The chain couples TRBV11-3 to TRBJ1-1; D not resolved. Trimming removed 5 bases at V and 3 bases at J, with 16 bases between. CDR3 size: 15 residues. Germline CDR1 and CDR2: SGHNT and YENEEA. In DNA, the CDR3 is TGTGCCAGCAGCCTAATGCGGCAGCAATACACTGAAGCTTTCTTT. It translates to CASSLMRQQYTEAFF.

The chain links TRBV4-2 to TRBJ1-2; TRBD1 matches 10 bases. The CDR3 is 13 amino acids. With V trimmed by 6 bases and J by 6 bases, 4 bases remained unmatched. In germline, CDR1 is LGHNA, CDR2 YNFKEQ. The CDR3 bases are TGTGCCAGCAGTAGGACAGGGGGGGATGGCTACACCTTC. This codes for CASSRTGGDGYTF.